These T cell receptor beta chains were read from a single sample in a study of blood T cell repertoires in COVID-19. Assay used: immunoSEQ multiplex PCR; TCRdb lists only in-frame clones, some missing. The data contain about 230,000 clones, roughly 80% of them singletons. Input material: peripheral blood. These receptors were collected from a woman aged 65 to 85 with active or convalescent COVID-19. The CDR3 runs from the conserved cysteine through the conserved F or W. The order of the fields is CDR3 DNA, CDR3 protein, clone size, D gene, J gene, V gene. D genes are given only for firm matches. Only some rows state a clone size, as once, few, many or a class for expanded clones.

TGTGCCAGCAGCCAAGATACAGGGTATAATGAAAAACTGTTTTTT	CASSQDTGYNEKLFF	few	NA	TRBJ1-4	TRBV4-2
TGTGCCAGCAGCTTGAGCGGGAGGGCTGGTGGTGAGCAGTTCTTC	CASSLSGRAGGEQFF	NA	TRBD2	TRBJ2-1	TRBV11-3
TGCAGCGCCGGTAGCGGGTCCAAGGCAGATACGCAGTATTTT	CSAGSGSKADTQYF	NA	TRBD2	TRBJ2-3	TRBV29-1
TGTGCCAGCAGTTTATTGGGACTAGCGGGAGCTGATGAGCAGTTCTTC	CASSLLGLAGADEQFF	NA	TRBD2	TRBJ2-1	TRBV28
TGCAGTGCTAGTAAGGGGTTCGCAGATACGCAGTATTTT	CSASKGFADTQYF	NA	NA	TRBJ2-3	TRBV20-1
TGTGCCAGCAGCCAACCGGGGAACACTGAAGCTTTCTTT	CASSQPGNTEAFF	few	NA	TRBJ1-1	TRBV3-1/TRBV3-2
TGCGCCAGCAGCCACCATGCAAGCGGGTCGGACAATGAGCAGTTCTTC	CASSHHASGSDNEQFF	NA	NA	TRBJ2-1	TRBV4-1
TGTGCCTGGAGTAAGGCGGGGGAACAAGAGACCCAGTACTTC	CAWSKAGEQETQYF	NA	TRBD2	TRBJ2-5	TRBV30
TGTGCCAGCAGCTTAGCACTGGTTGATCGAAATACGCAGTATTTT	CASSLALVDRNTQYF	NA	NA	TRBJ2-3	TRBV11-2
TGTGCCAGCAGCAAGACAGGGAATAGCAATCAGCCCCAGCATTTT	CASSKTGNSNQPQHF	NA	TRBD1	TRBJ1-5	TRBV5-5
TGTGCCAGCAGGATGGACAGGGATAGCTATGGCTACACCTTC	CASRMDRDSYGYTF	NA	TRBD1	TRBJ1-2	TRBV6-5
TGCAGCGTTGAAGTCCCGACCCCCGCAGGGGCCTACGAGCAGTACTTC	CSVEVPTPAGAYEQYF	NA	NA	TRBJ2-7	TRBV29-1
TGTGCCAGCAGGCAGGGGGCTGGAGAGACCCAGTACTTC	CASRQGAGETQYF	NA	TRBD1	TRBJ2-5	TRBV2
TGCAGCGTTGTACGTCTAGCGGGCTTTCGCTCCTACAATGAGCAGTTCTTC	CSVVRLAGFRSYNEQFF	NA	TRBD2	TRBJ2-1	TRBV29-1
TGTGCCAGCACCCAGGGAAACTATGGCTACACCTTC	CASTQGNYGYTF	NA	NA	TRBJ1-2	TRBV18
TGTGCCAGCACCGAGACTATTTACGAGCAGTACTTC	CASTETIYEQYF	NA	NA	TRBJ2-7	TRBV6-5
TGTGCCAGTAGCAGTGAACAGGCAAACAATCAGCCCCAGCATTTT	CASSSEQANNQPQHF	NA	NA	TRBJ1-5	TRBV19
TGCGCCAGCAGCCAGGAAGGTAACAGGGGTTTCGAGCAGTTCTTC	CASSQEGNRGFEQFF	few	TRBD1	TRBJ2-1	TRBV4-1
TGTGCCAGTCGGTGGGGGGGGAACACTGAAGCTTTCTTT	CASRWGGNTEAFF	NA	NA	TRBJ1-1	TRBV6-5
TGTGCCAGCAGCCCTCGACTAGCGGGGACTTATTACGAGCAGTACTTC	CASSPRLAGTYYEQYF	NA	TRBD2	TRBJ2-7	TRBV5-5
TGTGCCTGGAGTGTAAGCAGCAATCAGCCCCAGCATTTT	CAWSVSSNQPQHF	NA	NA	TRBJ1-5	TRBV30
TGTGCCACTAACCCGGGACAGGGGGGCCTCGGGGAAAAACTGTTTTTT	CATNPGQGGLGEKLFF	NA	TRBD1	TRBJ1-4	TRBV6-6
TGTGCCAGCTTCGGAGGGGTAGCTTTCTTT	CASFGGVAFF	NA	NA	TRBJ1-1	TRBV27
TGTGCCAGCAGTCCGAGGACAGGTGGCTACACCTTC	CASSPRTGGYTF	NA	TRBD1	TRBJ1-2	TRBV28
TGTGCCAGCAGCTTAACCCCCAGGGTGAACACTGAAGCTTTCTTT	CASSLTPRVNTEAFF	NA	NA	TRBJ1-1	TRBV13
TGTGCCAGCAGTGAACTTGGACAGGGGGCCGATACGCAGTATTTT	CASSELGQGADTQYF	NA	TRBD1	TRBJ2-3	TRBV2
TGTGCCAGCAGCCCCAGGGGAACTAATGAAAAACTGTTTTTT	CASSPRGTNEKLFF	NA	NA	TRBJ1-4	TRBV5-4
TGCGCCAGCAGCCAAGAAGTCACGGGAGCCGGGGAGCTGTTTTTT	CASSQEVTGAGELFF	NA	NA	TRBJ2-2	TRBV4-1
TGTGCCAGCAGCCCACAGGGAGGGAGCAATCAGCCCCAGCATTTT	CASSPQGGSNQPQHF	NA	NA	TRBJ1-5	TRBV4-2
TGTGCCAGCAGCCCGGGGGGGCCCAGCACAGATACGCAGTATTTT	CASSPGGPSTDTQYF	NA	TRBD2	TRBJ2-3	TRBV7-3
TGTGCCAGCAGCGCGGGACTAGCGGGGGCGTACCAAGAGACCCAGTACTTC	CASSAGLAGAYQETQYF	NA	TRBD2	TRBJ2-5	TRBV7-9
TGTGCCAGCAGTTACCTCGGCGGCACTGAAGCTTTCTTT	CASSYLGGTEAFF	NA	NA	TRBJ1-1	TRBV6-6
TGTGCCAGTAGCCTGGGACAGGGTACCTACGAGCAGTACTTC	CASSLGQGTYEQYF	few	TRBD1	TRBJ2-7	TRBV19
TGTGCCAGCAGTCCCGGGACAGGACTTAACTATGGCTACACCTTC	CASSPGTGLNYGYTF	NA	TRBD1	TRBJ1-2	TRBV28
TGCGCCAGCAGCTTACAACTTGGGGACATGAACACTGAAGCTTTCTTT	CASSLQLGDMNTEAFF	NA	NA	TRBJ1-1	TRBV5-1
TGTGCCACCAGTGGAAGGGGTTGGAATGAGCAGTTCTTC	CATSGRGWNEQFF	NA	NA	TRBJ2-1	TRBV24-1
TGTGCCAGCAGCTTCGGAGCGGGAGGTGGGACAGATACGCAGTATTTT	CASSFGAGGGTDTQYF	once	TRBD2	TRBJ2-3	TRBV11-2
TGTGCCAGCAGCTTGAAACAGACTTCTAGCACCTATACGCAGTATTTT	CASSLKQTSSTYTQYF	NA	NA	TRBJ2-3	TRBV5-6
TGTGCCAGCGGATCCGGGCAGGGGGAGGAGTTCTTC	CASGSGQGEEFF	once	NA	TRBJ2-1	TRBV12-3/TRBV12-4
TGCGCCAGCAGCACCCTGACTAGCGGGAAGCCCGAGCAGTACTTC	CASSTLTSGKPEQYF	NA	TRBD2	TRBJ2-7	TRBV5-1
TGTGCCAGCAGCTCACAGGGGATCTATGGCTACACCTTC	CASSSQGIYGYTF	NA	TRBD1	TRBJ1-2	TRBV6-2/TRBV6-3